The present entry profiles one TCR beta chain with its context. The target antigen is unknown. As defined, naive CD8 cells were CD45RO-negative and positively selected for CCR7, with terminally differentiated effector memory CD45RA+ cells excluded. The data stem from a study of shared clonotypes between healthy human individuals. Background on the study: Researchers assigned three CD4 naive, three CD4 memory, two CD8 naive and one CD8 memory plate to each donor. Notes on the study in general: Naive subsets usually exceeded memory subsets in estimated richness. The generation probabilities recorded for non-shared clonotypes fell below those of clonotypes shared by all four donors. Few donors limited the genetic and exposure-history diversity represented.

Germline lookup yields CDR1 MRHNA and CDR2 SNTAGT. The CDR3 is 15 amino acids. J was trimmed by 4 bases and V by 5 bases; bases with no gene match: 3. The data were produced by immunoSEQ multiplex PCR, yet TCRdb's version contains in-frame clones alone and is incomplete. Of around 1,900,000 clones listed, roughly 93% were seen once; the top ten hold around 1.8%. The rearrangement joins TRBV6-4 to TRBJ2-3; 13 bases are a match to TRBD2. This TCR was sampled from a man between 18 and 35 years old in good health. Some clones in this sample may be carry-over from other donors' samples. Sequenced sample: naive CD8+ T cells from PBMCs. CDR3 region: CASSPLAGGPDTQYF. For the CDR3, the DNA is TGTGCCAGCAGTCCACTAGCGGGAGGGCCAGATACGCAGTATTTT.